This T cell receptor beta chain was profiled in a study of breast tumors, draining lymph nodes, adjacent tissues (dated by TCRdb to about 2016). With regard to the full study: In breast cancer patients, the study compared the TCR beta repertoires of tumor, adjacent nontumor tissue and axillary lymph nodes. In human breast cancer, the study set out to assess how tumor, surrounding tissue and draining lymph node repertoires relate to one another and whether T cells might be exchanged between them.

This clonotype showed up many times. Its antigen is currently not known. No quality values exist for individual bases; no much larger clone is one base distant. The lymph node samples were taken from the axillary draining lymph nodes of breast cancer patients. What the work shows at the level of the full study, not this receptor alone: A scenario in which most tumor T cells derive from the lymph node and then expand within tumor tissue was judged to be consistent with the data. Tumors showed preferential V and J gene usage, and their T-cell repertoire diversity fell below that of lymph nodes yet above that of nontumor tissue. In luminal-like breast cancer, tumor and nontumor tissue repertoires resembled each other significantly more than in basal-like breast cancer. The conclusion that tumor T cells originate in lymph nodes was framed as consistent with a hypothesis rather than directly demonstrated.

V is cut by 4 bases and J by 6 bases, and the space between the germline ends is 14 bases. From the cysteine through the phenylalanine, the CDR3 covers 14 amino acids. Solely the CDR3 DNA is kept, with 42 bases framed from the first base. The germline V gene sets CDR1 to SGDLS and CDR2 to YYNGEE. The run used an Illumina HiSeq 2000. Multiplex PCR amplification was used to generate the TCR beta chain libraries. The amplified TCR beta chain products were analyzed by high-throughput sequencing. The public reads were reprocessed in TCRdb via fastp at Q25 and MiXCR, keeping in-frame beta chains. Rows matching on CDR3 protein sequence are summarized as one entry with the most common DNA and genes. This sample comprises under 300,000 distinct CDR3 sequences, under 35% of them detected only once. About 3.3% of the sample is in the top ten clones.

In this chain, TRBV9 is recombined with TRBJ2-1; tentative D gene TRBD2, with 6 bases matching. Sequences were obtained from axillary lymph node tissue. This receptor was identified in a female donor with breast cancer. Some clones in this sample may be carry-over from other donors' samples. The CDR3 corresponds to CASSPRGGANEQFF. The DNA sequence reads TGTGCCAGCAGCCCTAGAGGAGGGGCCAATGAGCAGTTCTTC.